The clone carrying this T cell receptor beta chain turned up a few times. The target antigen is unknown. It was with unique molecular identifiers that the TCRbeta library was prepared. MiXCR was run by TCRdb on the PCR reads, yielding one entry per CDR3 protein. The repertoire consists of under 60,000 distinct CDR3 sequences, with around 5.9% occurring once and the leading ten covering 30% to 35%. The CDR3 runs to 17 residues. Trimming cost V 0 bases and J 0 bases, with 17 bases left between them. The germline CDR1 and CDR2 sequences are DFQATT and SNEGSKA (reference sequence). The source of the sample is a study of T-cell reconstitution after alpha-beta-depleted transplantation in children. Study results and caveats: A year had passed since transplant, and T-cell counts and diversity by then came mostly from newly produced T cells. Where some patients showed high TCRbeta diversity at day 60, it came from recipient T cells and thymic progenitors that had survived.

This chain links TRBV20-1 with TRBJ1-2; D perhaps matches TRBD1 (6 bases). The clonotype originates from a female patient aged 2 to 10 who had a stem cell transplant for aplastic anemia, so the T cells may come from the graft donor. This specimen consisted of PBMCs, mostly from graft donor cells, obtained 60 days after TCRalphabeta/CD19-depleted stem cell transplant. The CDR3 region has the DNA TGCAGTGCTAGAGATCGTGGCAGGGACACCTCTAACTATGGCTACACCTTC. Encoded protein: CSARDRGRDTSNYGYTF.